This is a list of T cell receptor beta chains from one sample in a study of blood T cells in healthy people across ages. Via MiXCR, TCRdb re-called the 5' RACE reads, giving one row per CDR3 protein. Of around 900,000 distinct CDR3 sequences listed, about 28% are singletons. Specimen: blood. The receptors were sampled from an elderly woman in good health. The CDR3 runs from the conserved cysteine through the conserved F or W. D genes are given only for firm matches.

J gene: TRBJ1-2
D gene: .
V gene: TRBV5-1
CDR3 protein: CASSRDFMGYGYTF

J gene: TRBJ1-2
D gene: TRBD1
V gene: TRBV27
CDR3 protein: CASSTRQGTYGYTF

J gene: TRBJ2-2
D gene: .
V gene: TRBV20-1
CDR3 protein: CSARATGELFF

J gene: TRBJ2-4
D gene: .
V gene: TRBV6-2/TRBV6-3
CDR3 protein: CASSYSASSGIQYF

J gene: TRBJ1-5
D gene: TRBD1
V gene: TRBV6-2/TRBV6-3
CDR3 protein: CASSRSGTGLDQPQHF

J gene: TRBJ1-5
D gene: TRBD1
V gene: TRBV15
CDR3 protein: CATSGGQANNQPQHF

J gene: TRBJ2-7
D gene: .
V gene: TRBV7-2
CDR3 protein: CASSSRKGTYEQYF

J gene: TRBJ1-5
D gene: .
V gene: TRBV5-1
CDR3 protein: CASSLAGMSNQPQHF

J gene: TRBJ2-1
D gene: TRBD2
V gene: TRBV9
CDR3 protein: CASSGRGSGGANEQFF

J gene: TRBJ2-1
D gene: .
V gene: TRBV5-1
CDR3 protein: CASSLRDYNEQFF

J gene: TRBJ1-1
D gene: .
V gene: TRBV29-1
CDR3 protein: CAAGNTEAFF

J gene: TRBJ1-2
D gene: .
V gene: TRBV12-3/TRBV12-4
CDR3 protein: CASSPPQKAYGYTF

J gene: .
D gene: TRBD1
V gene: TRBV20-1
CDR3 protein: CSARATGTGGNEQYF

J gene: TRBJ2-1
D gene: TRBD1
V gene: TRBV20-1
CDR3 protein: CSAREGQGTYNEQFF

J gene: TRBJ2-3
D gene: .
V gene: TRBV12-3/TRBV12-4
CDR3 protein: CASSFGRASTDVEYF

J gene: TRBJ2-7
D gene: TRBD2
V gene: TRBV20-1
CDR3 protein: CSAQLAGGLYEQYF

J gene: TRBJ2-1
D gene: .
V gene: TRBV6-6
CDR3 protein: CASRDGRFQEFF

J gene: TRBJ2-4
D gene: .
V gene: TRBV7-2
CDR3 protein: CASSRAMTEEQYF

J gene: TRBJ2-5
D gene: TRBD2
V gene: TRBV20-1
CDR3 protein: CSARSSGETQETQYF

J gene: TRBJ2-1
D gene: .
V gene: TRBV20-1
CDR3 protein: CSAEDRSGPNEQFF

J gene: TRBJ2-5
D gene: .
V gene: TRBV11-2
CDR3 protein: CASSLDRKQYF

J gene: TRBJ2-5
D gene: TRBD1
V gene: TRBV20-1
CDR3 protein: CSARRDTGGETQYF

J gene: TRBJ2-1
D gene: .
V gene: TRBV4-1
CDR3 protein: CASSWGQGRSNEQFF

J gene: TRBJ1-4
D gene: .
V gene: TRBV2
CDR3 protein: CATGTGKGNEKLFF

J gene: TRBJ1-4
D gene: TRBD1
V gene: TRBV25-1
CDR3 protein: CASSDAGTGNEKLFF

J gene: TRBJ1-2
D gene: TRBD1
V gene: TRBV20-1
CDR3 protein: CSASSPGTGFYGYTF

J gene: TRBJ1-2
D gene: TRBD1
V gene: TRBV5-6
CDR3 protein: CASSGGIGRGMGYTF

J gene: TRBJ1-5
D gene: .
V gene: TRBV20-1
CDR3 protein: CSASGRRKGSNQPQHF

J gene: TRBJ1-1
D gene: TRBD1
V gene: TRBV20-1
CDR3 protein: CSAWTGHTEAFF

J gene: TRBJ1-2
D gene: .
V gene: TRBV6-1
CDR3 protein: CASSESQGNYGYTF

J gene: TRBJ2-6
D gene: .
V gene: TRBV6-2/TRBV6-3
CDR3 protein: CASSYAVGGANVLTF

J gene: TRBJ2-1
D gene: .
V gene: TRBV12-3/TRBV12-4
CDR3 protein: CASSLARGFNEQFF

J gene: TRBJ2-2
D gene: .
V gene: TRBV27
CDR3 protein: CASSSLVGASTGELFF

J gene: TRBJ2-1
D gene: TRBD2
V gene: TRBV2
CDR3 protein: CANPGTSGHNEQFF

J gene: TRBJ2-1
D gene: .
V gene: TRBV11-2
CDR3 protein: CASSLDPLARDEQFF

J gene: TRBJ2-4
D gene: .
V gene: TRBV28
CDR3 protein: CASSPTDKSRGRQYF

J gene: TRBJ2-4
D gene: .
V gene: TRBV7-2
CDR3 protein: CASSLPGIAKNIQYF

J gene: TRBJ1-1
D gene: .
V gene: TRBV4-3
CDR3 protein: CASSQVRGGTEAFF

J gene: TRBJ2-6
D gene: TRBD1
V gene: TRBV6-2/TRBV6-3
CDR3 protein: CASSTPGTGASGANVLTF

J gene: TRBJ1-5
D gene: .
V gene: TRBV2
CDR3 protein: CASVGEGSQPQHF

J gene: TRBJ2-3
D gene: .
V gene: TRBV5-5
CDR3 protein: CASRWGPLPTDTQYF

J gene: TRBJ2-3
D gene: TRBD1
V gene: TRBV12-3/TRBV12-4
CDR3 protein: CASSLGLPPGTDAEYF

J gene: TRBJ2-1
D gene: TRBD2
V gene: TRBV29-1
CDR3 protein: CSVLLGGSSYNEQFF

J gene: TRBJ1-4
D gene: TRBD1
V gene: TRBV30
CDR3 protein: CAWSSLGQGGEKLFF